This T cell receptor (beta chain) was documented in a study of T-cell reconstitution after alpha-beta-depleted transplantation in children. This CDR3 has 12 amino acids. CDR1 is SGHTA and CDR2 is FQGTGA in the germline V gene. V was shortened by 6 bases and J by 6 bases, with 8 bases between the two germline ends. Preparation of the TCRbeta library was carried out with unique molecular identifiers. TCRdb re-called the PCR reads with MiXCR, one entry per CDR3 protein. The sample holds around 380,000 distinct CDR3 sequences, 9.5% to 13% seen once. The input for sequencing was PBMCs from the stem cell graft donor, taken from the stem cell graft. The source is a human donor who donated a stem cell graft to a child with acute myeloid leukemia. V is TRBV7-3 and J is TRBJ2-2; D may be TRBD2 (5 bases). The CDR3 region has the DNA TGTGCCAGCAGTGAGGAGGCCGGGGAGCTGTTTTTT. Residues: CASSEEAGELFF.